This entry lists 19 T cell receptor beta chains sequenced from one sample in a study of blood T cell repertoires in COVID-19. The repertoire was sequenced with immunoSEQ multiplex PCR; TCRdb's copy has only in-frame clones and lacks some. The sample has 300,000 or so clones, 80% to 90% seen once; the top ten hold approximately 4.6%. The sequenced sample consisted of PBMCs or T cells enriched from blood (not recorded which). These TCRs come from a woman aged 40 to 55 with acute COVID-19.

The chain joins TRBV6-5 to TRBJ1-5; D is perhaps TRBD1 (6 bases). The CDR3 contains 15 residues. Trimming removed 4 bases at V and 2 bases at J, with 12 bases between. In germline, CDR1 is MNHEY, CDR2 SVGAGI. The CDR3 spells CASSWGGAGNQPQHF. The CDR3 DNA follows: TGTGCCAGCAGTTGGGGGGGCGCGGGCAATCAGCCCCAGCATTTT.

The CDR3: CASSKGDNGELFF. In nucleotides, the CDR3 is TGTGCCAGCAGCAAAGGGGATAACGGGGAGCTGTTTTTT. The chain joins TRBV11-3 to TRBJ2-2; D is possibly TRBD1 (5 bases). Germline V lookup: CDR1 SGHNT, CDR2 YENEEA. The V end lost 5 bases, the J end lost 7 bases, and 11 bases lay between the germline ends. The CDR3 totals 13 residues. Variable domain in full (rest from reference TRBV11-3 and TRBJ2-2): EAGVVQSPRYKIIEKKQPVAFWCNPISGHNTLYWYLQNLGQGPELLIRYENEEAVDDSQLPKDRFSAERLKGVDSTLKIQPAELGDSAVYLCASSKGDNGELFFGEGSRLTVL.

The gene calls are TRBV29-1 and TRBJ2-7, with 12 bases matching TRBD2. Germline V CDR1 and CDR2: SQVTM, ANQGSEA. The CDR3 length is 14 residues. The V and J ends lost 4 bases and 5 bases, in that order; junction bases with no gene match: 6. This CDR3 reads CSVAQRLAGDEQYF. The CDR3 coding sequence is TGCAGCGTTGCCCAGCGACTAGCGGGAGACGAGCAGTACTTC.

The J gene is TRBJ1-4, the V gene TRBV6-5; D is unresolved. The CDR3 contains 16 residues. V was cut by 2 bases and J by 4 bases, with 14 bases left in between. CDR1 is MNHEY, CDR2 SVGAGI, per germline. The CDR3 is CASSYGPQDLNEKLFF. Written as DNA, the CDR3 is TGTGCCAGCAGTTACGGGCCGCAAGACCTTAATGAAAAACTGTTTTTT.

The genes are TRBV27 and TRBJ2-2; 7 bases fit TRBD1. V lost 4 bases to trimming and J lost 4 bases; unmatched junction nucleotides: 6. The CDR3 runs to 15 residues. The germline V gene has CDR1 MNHEY and CDR2 SMNVEV (reference sequence). The CDR3 nucleotides are TGTGCCAGCAGTTCTAGACAGGGCATCACCGGGGAGCTGTTTTTT. Protein sequence: CASSSRQGITGELFF.

The chain has TRBV7-9 and TRBJ1-1; 9 positions agree with TRBD1. V dropped 4 bases and J dropped 4; count of bases not matched to a gene: 7. Germline CDR1 reads SEHNR; CDR2 reads FQNEAQ (reference sequence). The CDR3 has 15 amino acids. CDR3 sequence: CASSSPTGGLTEAFF. The CDR3 DNA is TGTGCCAGCAGCTCCCCGACAGGGGGTCTCACTGAAGCTTTCTTT.

The gene calls are TRBV24-1 and TRBJ2-1, with 8 bases lining up with TRBD2. Germline assignment: CDR1 KGHDR and CDR2 SFDVKD. There are 17 residues in the CDR3. With 2 bases clipped from V and 2 bases from J, the junction kept 7 bases outside the gene matches. CDR3 residues: CATSDSKAGATYNEQFF. For the CDR3, the DNA is TGTGCCACCAGTGATTCTAAAGCGGGAGCCACCTACAATGAGCAGTTCTTC.

This chain uses TRBV6-2 or TRBV6-3 with TRBJ1-5; D remains ambiguous. The CDR3 extends over 15 amino acids. Trimming left V 2 bases short and J 4 bases short, with 12 bases between. Germline CDR1 and CDR2: MNHEY and SVGEGT. Here the CDR3 DNA reads TGTGCCAGCAGTTACACCTACCTTGAAAATCAGCCCCAGCATTTT. The encoded protein is CASSYTYLENQPQHF.

The chain employs TRBV29-1 and TRBJ1-6; D is perhaps TRBD1 (6 bases). Deletions cut 6 bases from V and 10 bases from J, with 19 bases between. Germline lookup yields CDR1 SQVTM and CDR2 ANQGSEA. This CDR3 comprises 14 residues. CDR3 coding DNA: TGCAGCGTCCATAAACCGACAGGTTCCTCACCCCTCCACTTT. Its protein product is CSVHKPTGSSPLHF. The whole variable domain, remainder taken from reference TRBV29-1 and TRBJ1-6, is SAVISQKPSRDICQRGTSLTIQCQVDSQVTMMFWYRQQPGQSLTLIATANQGSEATYESGFVIDKFPISRPNLTFSTLTVSNMSPEDSSIYLCSVHKPTGSSPLHFGNGTRLTVT.

V gene TRBV4-3 combines with J gene TRBJ2-3; 13 nucleotides match TRBD2. Looked up from germline, CDR1 is LGHNA and CDR2 is YSLEER. CDR3 length: 18 amino acids. The ends lost 4 bases at V and 1 base at J; junction bases unmatched: 8. CDR3: CASSLTSGGTPGTDTQYF. In nucleotides, the CDR3 is TGCGCCAGCAGCCTGACTAGCGGGGGGACCCCCGGCACAGATACGCAGTATTTT.

The chain carries TRBV5-8 and TRBJ2-7, with D perhaps matching TRBD2 (5 bases). This CDR3 comprises 14 residues. V lost 3 bases, J lost 2 bases, and 12 bases lay in between. Germline CDR1 is SGHTS and CDR2 is YDEGEE. Written as DNA, the CDR3 is TGTGCCAGCAGCTATCGGGGAAATACCTACGAGCAGTACTTC. As protein: CASSYRGNTYEQYF.

V is TRBV7-2 and J is TRBJ2-7, with D possibly matching TRBD2 (5 bases). The V gene lost 6 bases and the J gene lost 4 bases, with 22 bases spanning the gap. Germline V CDR1 and CDR2: SGHTA, FQGNSA. The CDR3 covers 16 residues. This chain's CDR3 is CASSHTRQVKGYEQYF. For the CDR3, the DNA is TGTGCCAGCAGTCATACTAGGCAGGTGAAAGGGTACGAGCAGTACTTC.

The chain links TRBV4-3 to TRBJ2-2; TRBD2 matches at 7 bases. V was pared by 1 base and J by 4 bases, with 9 bases of the junction left unmatched. This CDR3 contains 17 residues. CDR1 is LGHNA, CDR2 YSLEER, per germline. The CDR3 region has the DNA TGCGCCAGCAGCCAAGCGGGGGTAGCGGGCTCCACCGGGGAGCTGTTTTTT. Translated, it gives CASSQAGVAGSTGELFF.

CDR3 DNA: TGTGCCAGCAGCTTGAGCGGCACAGATACGCAGTATTTT. It specifies CASSLSGTDTQYF. The rearrangement links TRBV5-4 to TRBJ2-3; D not resolved. From germline, CDR1 is SGHNT and CDR2 YYREEE (reference sequence). V was clipped by 1 base and J by 1 base, with 4 bases between them. This CDR3 has 13 residues.

Comment on this clone: Other DNA sequences within the sample encode an identical CDR3. This chain joins TRBV6-5 and TRBJ1-1; a weak D match, TRBD1 (5 bases). Germline V CDR1 and CDR2: MNHEY, SVGAGI. The V and J ends lost 0 bases and 6 bases respectively, with 14 bases between them. The CDR3 sequence is 15 residues long. The DNA for the CDR3 is TGTGCCAGCAGTTACTCGCCAGGAACGGGGGCTGAAGCTTTCTTT. Translated: CASSYSPGTGAEAFF.

The chain links TRBV9 to TRBJ2-7; D might be TRBD1 (5 bases). CDR1 and CDR2 (germline): SGDLS, YYNGEE. V lost 0 bases, J lost 1 base, and 14 bases lay in between. The CDR3 length is 16 residues. CDR3 sequence: CASSVGGRGQSYEQYF. The CDR3, as DNA: TGTGCCAGCAGCGTAGGGGGAAGGGGCCAATCCTACGAGCAGTACTTC.

The J gene is TRBJ2-5, the V gene TRBV2, with a tentative D call TRBD2 (6 bases). V was cut by 6 bases and J by 3 bases, with 11 bases left in between. CDR3 size: 13 residues. Germline CDR1 is SNHLY and CDR2 is FYNNEI. CDR3 nucleotide sequence: TGTGCCAGCAGCCGGGACTCAAAAGAGACCCAGTACTTC. Protein product: CASSRDSKETQYF.

This chain joins TRBV3-1 (or the pseudogene TRBV3-2) and TRBJ2-7, with D possibly being TRBD2 (5 bases). Trimming left V 3 bases short and J 2 bases short, with 5 bases between. CDR3 length: 12 residues. CDR1 and CDR2 (germline): LGHDT, YNNKEL (reference sequence). The CDR3 loop is CASSQTTYEQYF. CDR3 nucleotide sequence: TGTGCCAGCAGCCAGACTACCTACGAGCAGTACTTC.

Only a few counts were recorded for this clone. This chain connects TRBV15 to TRBJ2-5, with D possibly being TRBD1 (6 bases). Trimming removed 1 base at V and 9 bases at J, with 9 bases between. The CDR3 has 12 residues. CDR1 is LNHNV, CDR2 YYDKDF, per germline (reference sequence). The CDR3 protein is CATSRVSGAQYF. The CDR3 DNA is TGTGCCACCAGCAGAGTCTCAGGGGCCCAGTACTTC.